This T cell receptor (beta chain) stems from a study of molecular identifiers for immune sequencing clone quantification. Study results and caveats: Among 930,000 or so naive cells, as was reported, spiked Jurkat TCR RNA from one cell was detectable. The share of molecules held by clones above 20 RNA copies was over 99% in effector cells and under 1% in naive cells.

The CDR3 loop spans 14 amino acids. The germline gives CDR1 SNHLY, CDR2 FYNNEI. For this clonotype: Its antigen is undetermined. Its ends do not fully match the called genes, so a read error is possible.

Bulk TCR libraries used previously described methods and listed TCR primers. From the PCR reads, TCRdb called clonotypes with MiXCR, one entry per CDR3 protein. The sample has about 510,000 distinct CDR3 sequences, about 25% seen once; the top ten hold around 0.8%. Sequenced sample: naive CD8+ T cells from blood, with Jurkat cell RNA spiked in. The subset is: FACS-sorted CD8+CD4-CCR7+CD45RA+ naive T cells. The chain employs TRBV2 and TRBJ1-5, with D maybe TRBD1 (5 bases). The source of this sequence is a human donor in good health. Some libraries in this study had Jurkat cell RNA spiked in. DNA of the CDR3: TGTGCCAGCAGTCTGTACCGGGGGAATCAGCCCCAGCAATTT. Protein product: CASSLYRGNQPQQF.